This is a list of T cell receptor beta chains from one sample in a study of cytomegalovirus exposure and HLA in healthy donors. TCRdb's copy holds only in-frame clones and misses some; the assay was immunoSEQ multiplex PCR. In the table there are under 70,000 clones, 68% of which are singletons. Sequencing was done on a sample of PBMCs. These receptors were collected from a woman in her twenties or thirties in good health and CMV-seronegative. CDR3s include the opening cysteine and the closing phenylalanine or tryptophan. The D gene is left open where the match is weak. Clone size is stated in some rows and not others, as once, few, many or a class when expanded.

D gene,clone size,CDR3 length,V gene,J gene,CDR3 protein
TRBD1,.,14,TRBV6-1,TRBJ2-7,CASSDGDSFFEQYF
.,.,11,TRBV27,TRBJ1-2,CASGAEGGYTF
.,.,13,TRBV5-6,TRBJ2-7,CASSLPSSYEQYF
TRBD1,few,17,TRBV28,TRBJ1-3,CASSFTSGQGAGNTIYF
.,.,13,TRBV30,TRBJ2-3,CAWSSRSTDTQYF
.,.,13,TRBV18,TRBJ2-3,CASSPFGTDTQYF
.,.,16,TRBV10-3,TRBJ2-2,CATETGPASNTGELFF
TRBD1,few,14,TRBV11-2,TRBJ2-7,CASTRGQGIYEQYF
.,.,15,TRBV6-1,TRBJ2-1,CASSGREGAYNEQFF
.,.,14,TRBV5-1,TRBJ2-1,CASQIQVSYNEQFF
TRBD1,few,15,TRBV6-1,TRBJ1-5,CASIQGALGNQPQHF
TRBD2,.,17,TRBV29-1,TRBJ2-3,CSVEVWQGGAAGDTQYF
TRBD1,.,14,TRBV7-9,TRBJ1-2,CASSRQGPNYGYTF
.,.,13,TRBV19,TRBJ2-6,CATATGGANVLTF
.,.,13,TRBV2,TRBJ1-2,CASSIGQPGGYTF
.,.,15,TRBV28,TRBJ2-1,CASSPDFGSYNEQFF
.,.,14,TRBV7-9,TRBJ2-5,CASSLAAAQETQYF
TRBD1,few,13,TRBV7-3,TRBJ2-1,CASSLTRGNEQFF
TRBD2,.,16,TRBV19,TRBJ2-1,CASSIVFTSGGSEQFF
TRBD1,.,18,TRBV9,TRBJ2-2,CASSYGTGTTADTGELFF
.,.,16,TRBV5-3,.,CARSLTSRALTYEQYF
.,.,15,TRBV4-1,TRBJ1-2,CASSQTQGTNYGYTF
TRBD1,.,16,TRBV5-1,TRBJ1-6,CASSRGQDSYNSPLHF
.,.,12,TRBV6-1,TRBJ1-3,CASHSSGNTIYF
.,.,15,TRBV10-3,TRBJ1-5,CAISEFRGFNQPQHF